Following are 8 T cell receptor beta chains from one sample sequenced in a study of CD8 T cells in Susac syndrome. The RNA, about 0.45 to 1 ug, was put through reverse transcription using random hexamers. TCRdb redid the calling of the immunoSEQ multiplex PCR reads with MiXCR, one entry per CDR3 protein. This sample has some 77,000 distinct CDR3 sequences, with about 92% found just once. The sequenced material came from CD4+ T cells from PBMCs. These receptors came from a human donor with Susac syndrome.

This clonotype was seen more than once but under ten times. The CDR3 is CASTPQDLFTGELFF. CDR3 DNA: TGCGCCAGCACCCCTCAGGACCTCTTCACCGGGGAGCTGTTTTTT. The chain couples TRBV5-1 to TRBJ2-2; D remains ambiguous. The CDR3 runs 15 residues. The V gene lost 6 bases and the J gene lost 4 bases, with 16 bases spanning the gap. Germline-derived CDR1 and CDR2 are SGHRS and YFSETQ.

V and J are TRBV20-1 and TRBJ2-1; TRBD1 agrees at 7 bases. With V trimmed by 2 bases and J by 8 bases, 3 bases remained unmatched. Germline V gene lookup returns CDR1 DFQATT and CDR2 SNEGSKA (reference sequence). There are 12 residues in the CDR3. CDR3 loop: CSARKGTDEQFF. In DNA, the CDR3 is TGCAGTGCTAGAAAGGGGACAGATGAGCAGTTCTTC.

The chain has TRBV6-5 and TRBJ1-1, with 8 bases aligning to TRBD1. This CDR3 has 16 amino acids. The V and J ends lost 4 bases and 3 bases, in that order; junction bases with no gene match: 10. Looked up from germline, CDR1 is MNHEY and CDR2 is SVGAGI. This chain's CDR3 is CASSSVGQGMDTEAFF. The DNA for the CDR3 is TGTGCCAGCAGTTCCGTCGGACAGGGAATGGACACTGAAGCTTTCTTT.

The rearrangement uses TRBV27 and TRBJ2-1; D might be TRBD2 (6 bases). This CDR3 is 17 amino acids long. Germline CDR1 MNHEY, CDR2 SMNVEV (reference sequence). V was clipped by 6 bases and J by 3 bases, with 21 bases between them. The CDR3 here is CASSRTGTQLFYNEQFF. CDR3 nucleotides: TGTGCCAGCAGCCGGACCGGGACTCAACTCTTCTACAATGAGCAGTTCTTC.

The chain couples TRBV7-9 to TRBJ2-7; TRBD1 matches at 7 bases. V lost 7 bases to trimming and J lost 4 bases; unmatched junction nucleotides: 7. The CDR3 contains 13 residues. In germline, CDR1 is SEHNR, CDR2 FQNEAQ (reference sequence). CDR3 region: CASTYPDRYEQYF. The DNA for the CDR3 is TGTGCCAGCACCTACCCGGACAGGTACGAGCAGTACTTC.

The CDR3 spells CSAKGDAERYTQYF. The CDR3 region has the DNA TGCAGTGCTAAGGGGGATGCAGAGAGATATACGCAGTATTTT. V and J are TRBV20-1 and TRBJ2-3; weak D call: TRBD1 (6 bases). With 4 bases removed from V and 7 bases from J, the gap between germline ends came to 18 bases. CDR1 is DFQATT, CDR2 SNEGSKA, per germline (reference sequence). The CDR3 is made up of 14 amino acids.

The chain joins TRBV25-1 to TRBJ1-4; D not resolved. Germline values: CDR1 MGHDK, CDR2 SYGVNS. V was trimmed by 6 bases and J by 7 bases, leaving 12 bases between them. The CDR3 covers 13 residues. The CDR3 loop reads CASRWRRSEKLFF. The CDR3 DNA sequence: TGTGCCAGCAGGTGGAGGAGGAGTGAAAAACTGTTTTTT.

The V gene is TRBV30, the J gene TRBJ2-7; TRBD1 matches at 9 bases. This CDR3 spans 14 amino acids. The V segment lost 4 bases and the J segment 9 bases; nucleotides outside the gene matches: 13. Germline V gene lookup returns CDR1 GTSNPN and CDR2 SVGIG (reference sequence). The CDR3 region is CAWTRDRAGTRQYF. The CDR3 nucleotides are TGTGCCTGGACCAGGGACAGGGCAGGGACGAGGCAGTACTTC. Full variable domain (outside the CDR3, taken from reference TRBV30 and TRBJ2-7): SQTIHQWPATLVQPVGSPLSLECTVEGTSNPNLYWYRQAAGRGLQLLFYSVGIGQISSEVPQNLSASRPQDRQFILSSKKLLLSDSGFYLCAWTRDRAGTRQYFGPGTRLTVT.